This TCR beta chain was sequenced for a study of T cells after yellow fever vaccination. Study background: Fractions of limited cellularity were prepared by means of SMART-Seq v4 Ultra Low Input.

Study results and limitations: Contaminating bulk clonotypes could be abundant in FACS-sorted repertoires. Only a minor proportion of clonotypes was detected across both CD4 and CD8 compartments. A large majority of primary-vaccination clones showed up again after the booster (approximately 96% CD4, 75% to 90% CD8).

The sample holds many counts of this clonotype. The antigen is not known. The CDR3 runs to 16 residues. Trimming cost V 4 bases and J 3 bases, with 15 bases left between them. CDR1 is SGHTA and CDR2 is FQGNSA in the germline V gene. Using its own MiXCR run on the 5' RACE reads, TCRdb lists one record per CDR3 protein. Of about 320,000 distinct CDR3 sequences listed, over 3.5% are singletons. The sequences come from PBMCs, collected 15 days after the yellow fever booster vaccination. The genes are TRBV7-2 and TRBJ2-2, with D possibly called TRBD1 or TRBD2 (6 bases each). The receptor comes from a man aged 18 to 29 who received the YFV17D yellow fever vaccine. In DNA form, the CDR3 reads TGTGCCAGCAGCTCCCCCCCCGGGGGCCACACCGGGGAGCTGTTTTTT. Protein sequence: CASSSPPGGHTGELFF.